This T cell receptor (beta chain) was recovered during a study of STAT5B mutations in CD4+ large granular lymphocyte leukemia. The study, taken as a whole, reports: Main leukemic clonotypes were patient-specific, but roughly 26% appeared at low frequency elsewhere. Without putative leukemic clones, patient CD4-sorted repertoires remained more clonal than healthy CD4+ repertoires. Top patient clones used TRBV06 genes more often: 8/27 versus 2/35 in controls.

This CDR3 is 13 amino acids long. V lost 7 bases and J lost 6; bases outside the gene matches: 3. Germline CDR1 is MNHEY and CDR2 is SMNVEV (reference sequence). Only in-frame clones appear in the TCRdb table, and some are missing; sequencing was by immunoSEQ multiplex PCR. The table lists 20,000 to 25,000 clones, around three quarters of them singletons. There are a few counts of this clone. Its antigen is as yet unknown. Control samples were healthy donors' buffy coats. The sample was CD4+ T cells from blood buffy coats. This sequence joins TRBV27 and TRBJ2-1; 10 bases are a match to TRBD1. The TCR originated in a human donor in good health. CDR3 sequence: CASKRTGGNEQFF. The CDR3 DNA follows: TGTGCCAGCAAACGGACAGGGGGCAATGAGCAGTTCTTC.